This entry lists 29 T cell receptor beta chains sequenced from one sample in a study of chronic HIV infection and antiretroviral therapy. A single record per CDR3 protein comes from TCRdb applying MiXCR to the 5' RACE reads. The sample has just over 30,000 distinct CDR3 sequences, over 7% seen once. Material for sequencing was peripheral blood. The receptors were gathered from an adult who had HIV and had not received antiretroviral therapy, or was an uninfected healthy control (not recorded which).

The chain joins TRBV3-1 to TRBJ2-7, with 10 bases fitting TRBD1. V was pared by 5 bases and J by 5 bases, with 21 bases of the junction left unmatched. There are 19 residues in the CDR3. Germline loops: CDR1 LGHDT, CDR2 YNNKEL (reference sequence). This chain's CDR3 is CASSSAVWGQGTLSDEQYF. CDR3 nucleotides: TGTGCCAGCAGCTCCGCGGTATGGGGACAGGGGACCCTCAGTGACGAGCAGTACTTC.

This clonotype has at least ten counts. The V gene is TRBV27, the J gene TRBJ1-3; TRBD1 is a possible D gene (6 bases). Germline loops: CDR1 MNHEY, CDR2 SMNVEV (reference sequence). Trimming removed 6 bases from V and 0 bases from J, with 9 bases in between. The CDR3 totals 14 residues. The CDR3 DNA sequence: TGTGCCAGCAGCGGGGACACCTCTGGAAACACCATATATTTT. Translating gives CASSGDTSGNTIYF.

Turning to this clonotype: Since a much larger clone is just one base distant, this may be a read error. The rearrangement uses TRBV27 and TRBJ1-2; D might be TRBD1 (5 bases). The CDR3 is made up of 14 amino acids. From germline, CDR1 is MNHEY and CDR2 SMNVEV (reference sequence). CDR3 nucleotide sequence: TGTGCCAGCAGTTTATGGGGGGATGGCTATGGCGACACCTTC. It translates to CASSLWGDGYGDTF.

This clonotype was found a few times. The chain recombines TRBV20-1 with TRBJ1-5; 8 bases agree with TRBD1. J was trimmed by 6 bases and V by 2 bases; bases with no gene match: 9. Germline values: CDR1 DFQATT, CDR2 SNEGSKA (reference sequence). The CDR3 runs to 15 residues. The CDR3 DNA follows: TGCAGTGCTAGAAATACAGGGGGTGGGGGTCAGCCCCAGCATTTT. This encodes CSARNTGGGGQPQHF.

In this sample, this clonotype turned up a few times. J is TRBJ2-3 and V is TRBV6-6, with 15 bases aligning to TRBD2. The CDR3 is 20 amino acids. From germline, CDR1 is MNHNY and CDR2 SVGAGI (reference sequence). V trimming: 5 bases; J trimming: 1 base; junction bases outside the gene matches: 13. CDR3 amino acids: CASSPRTSGRAVRGTDTQYF. For the CDR3, the DNA is TGTGCCAGCAGTCCACGGACTAGCGGGAGGGCCGTAAGGGGCACAGATACGCAGTATTTT.

The chain combines TRBV6-1 with TRBJ2-7; D possibly matches TRBD1 or TRBD2 (5 bases each). CDR1 is MNHNS and CDR2 is SASEGT in the germline V gene. CDR3 size: 13 residues. Between the trimmed V and J ends, which lost 10 bases and 4 bases, there was a span of 17 bases. DNA for the CDR3: TGTGCCACCACCGGGGCAGGTAAATACGAGCAGTACTTC. Protein: CATTGAGKYEQYF.

This clonotype has a count of ten or more. Written as DNA, the CDR3 is TGTGCCAGCAGCGGCGCGGGAGGGGGCTACAATGAGCAGTTCTTC. Residues: CASSGAGGGYNEQFF. V usage is TRBV21-1 and J usage is TRBJ2-1; the D segment call TRBD2 is taken from the table without a DNA check. TRBV21-1 is reported as a pseudogene. CDR3 size: 15 residues.

This clonotype showed up many times. The chain employs TRBV2 and TRBJ2-1, with D maybe TRBD1 (5 bases). Per the germline V gene, CDR1 is SNHLY and CDR2 is FYNNEI. V lost 4 bases and J lost 8, with 9 bases in between. This CDR3 is built from 12 residues. The CDR3 protein is CASSGTGDEQFF. CDR3 in DNA: TGTGCCAGCAGTGGTACAGGCGATGAGCAGTTCTTC.

V gene TRBV14 combines with J gene TRBJ1-1; D remains ambiguous. The V gene lost 1 base and the J gene lost 4 bases, with 13 bases spanning the gap. The CDR3 runs 15 residues. Germline V gives CDR1 SGHDN, CDR2 FVKESK. CDR3 DNA sequence: TGTGCCAGCAGCCAAGTTTACGGGCGAAGCACTGAAGCTTTCTTT. Its protein is CASSQVYGRSTEAFF. The variable domain in full, completed from reference TRBV14 and TRBJ1-1, reads EAGVTQFPSHSVIEKGQTVTLRCDPISGHDNLYWYRRVMGKEIKFLLHFVKESKQDESGMPNNRFLAERTGGTYSTLKVQPAELEDSGVYFCASSQVYGRSTEAFFGQGTRLTVV.

This chain links TRBV29-1 with TRBJ2-5; weak D call: TRBD2 (6 bases). The CDR3 runs 11 residues. The germline V gene encodes CDR1 SQVTM and CDR2 ANQGSEA. V lost 6 bases to trimming and J lost 4 bases, with 9 bases between them. The CDR3 region is CSVKRAETQYF. DNA for the CDR3: TGCAGCGTAAAGCGGGCAGAGACCCAGTACTTC.

This clonotype was observed at least ten times. V usage is TRBV11-2 and J usage is TRBJ2-7; possible D gene TRBD1, 6 bases. CDR1 is SGHAT, CDR2 FQNNGV, per germline. The CDR3 has 15 residues. V was shortened by 1 base and J by 2 bases, with 12 bases between the two germline ends. The CDR3 DNA reads as TGTGCCAGCAGCTTAGCGGACAGCCTAGCCTACGAGCAGTACTTC. Amino acids: CASSLADSLAYEQYF.

This clonotype occurred a few times. The chain has TRBV7-3 and TRBJ2-7; 10 bases line up with TRBD1. This CDR3 region has 15 residues. Looked up from germline, CDR1 is SGHTA and CDR2 is FQGTGA. The J segment lost 3 bases and the V segment lost 4 bases, leaving 6 bases of the junction unmatched. CDR3 bases: TGTGCCAGCAGCTGGGGACAGGGGCCGCTCTACGAGCAGTACTTC. Translation gives CASSWGQGPLYEQYF. The full variable domain, with the rest looked up from reference TRBV7-3 and TRBJ2-7, is GAGVSQTPSNKVTEKGKYVELRCDPISGHTALYWYRQSLGQGPEFLIYFQGTGAADDSGLPNDRFFAVRPEGSVSTLKIQRTERGDSAVYLCASSWGQGPLYEQYFGPGTRLTVT.

This clonotype has a handful of counts. In DNA, the CDR3 is TGTGCCAGCAGCTTAGTAGGACAACAAAAGCAGTTCTTC. It specifies CASSLVGQQKQFF. This sequence joins TRBV11-1 and TRBJ2-1, with a possible D match to TRBD1 (5 bases). V lost 1 base to trimming and J lost 11 bases, with 12 bases between them. Germline V CDR1 and CDR2: SGHAT, FQDESV (reference sequence). The CDR3 is 13 residues long.

This chain connects TRBV2 to TRBJ2-5, with 8 bases that match TRBD1. In germline, CDR1 is SNHLY, CDR2 FYNNEI. The CDR3 is made up of 14 amino acids. The trim removed 7 bases at V and 1 base at J, leaving 5 bases unmatched. CDR3 residues: CASNWDRSQETQYF. The CDR3 DNA reads TGTGCCAGCAATTGGGACAGGAGCCAAGAGACCCAGTACTTC.

At least ten counts were recorded for this clonotype. The chain employs TRBV7-3 and TRBJ1-5; possible D gene TRBD1, 6 bases. The CDR3 is 15 residues long. Between the trimmed V and J ends, which lost 5 bases and 6 bases, there was a span of 17 bases. Looked up from germline, CDR1 is SGHTA and CDR2 is FQGTGA. CDR3 coding DNA: TGTGCCAGCAGCAATCGTGGGGGGCGCGGTCAGCCCCAGCATTTT. Amino acid sequence: CASSNRGGRGQPQHF.

At least ten counts were recorded for this clonotype. The rearrangement joins TRBV19 to TRBJ2-7; 9 positions agree with TRBD1. The CDR3 is 15 residues long. Trimming removed 5 bases from V and 4 bases from J; junction bases left unmatched: 9. Germline-derived CDR1 and CDR2 are LNHDA and SQIVND (reference sequence). CDR3 in DNA: TGTGCCAGTAGTGCGGGGACAGGGTTGCGATACGAGCAGTACTTC. Protein sequence: CASSAGTGLRYEQYF.

The chain uses TRBV7-2 and TRBJ1-1, with no clear D. Germline CDR1 is SGHTA and CDR2 is FQGNSA. The CDR3 has 12 amino acids. Trimming left V 6 bases short and J 1 base short, with 6 bases between. CDR3 protein: CASRLSNTEAFF. As DNA, the CDR3 is TGTGCCAGCAGGTTATCGAACACTGAAGCTTTCTTT.

This clonotype was counted many times. The J gene is TRBJ2-5, the V gene TRBV29-1; TRBD2 aligns across 8 bases. V gave up 3 bases and J gave up 1 base; unmatched junction bases: 4. CDR3 length equals 14 residues. The germline V gene has CDR1 SQVTM and CDR2 ANQGSEA. The CDR3 nucleotides read TGCAGCGTTGAGGAGGGACTAGTCCAAGAGACCCAGTACTTC. Translated, it gives CSVEEGLVQETQYF.

The chain links TRBV5-5 to TRBJ2-1; D is ambiguous. The germline V gene encodes CDR1 SGHKS and CDR2 YYEKEE (reference sequence). CDR3 length: 14 residues. Trimming left V 4 bases short and J 9 bases short, with 17 bases between. CDR3 loop: CASSQITSRSEQFF. The CDR3 nucleotides are TGTGCCAGCAGCCAGATTACCTCCCGGAGTGAGCAGTTCTTC.

Only a few counts were recorded for this clonotype. V is TRBV29-1 and J is TRBJ2-2; 7 bases fit TRBD1. After removal of 6 bases from V and 2 bases from J, the junction contained 3 bases not matched to a gene. The germline gives CDR1 SQVTM, CDR2 ANQGSEA. The CDR3 covers 13 residues. As DNA, the CDR3 is TGCAGCGTGAGACAGGGAAACACCGGGGAGCTGTTTTTT. This sequence encodes CSVRQGNTGELFF.

This clonotype was picked up a small number of times. V is TRBV7-2 and J is TRBJ1-5; D is possibly TRBD1 (6 bases). The CDR3 runs 15 residues. V was shortened by 4 bases and J by 0 bases, with 10 bases between the two germline ends. CDR1 and CDR2 (germline): SGHTA, FQGNSA. Here the CDR3 DNA reads TGTGCCAGCAGCTCCACAGGGTATAGCAATCAGCCCCAGCATTTT. Translating gives CASSSTGYSNQPQHF.

This clonotype was observed a few times. V usage is TRBV28 and J usage is TRBJ1-2, with no clear D. The germline V gene encodes CDR1 MDHEN and CDR2 SYDVKM. The CDR3 has 13 residues. The ends were cut back, 5 bases at V and 8 bases at J, with 15 bases in the middle. Written as DNA, the CDR3 is TGTGCCAGCAGTCCTTCCTCCCCCAGAGGCTACACCTTC. Translation gives CASSPSSPRGYTF.

This clonotype was recorded at least ten times. The J gene is TRBJ2-1, the V gene TRBV29-1; D not certain. The CDR3 has 11 amino acids. Germline values: CDR1 SQVTM, CDR2 ANQGSEA. V was clipped by 4 bases and J by 10 bases, with 11 bases between them. DNA for the CDR3: TGCAGCGTTGTTGACCGTGGGGAGCAGTTCTTC. Translated: CSVVDRGEQFF.

The sample holds a few counts of this clonotype. The chain has TRBV6-6 and TRBJ2-6; no reliable D call. Germline V gives CDR1 MNHNY, CDR2 SVGAGI (reference sequence). Trimming shortened V by 5 bases and J by 7 bases, and 9 bases separated the two germline ends. The CDR3 length is 13 residues. CDR3: CASSGRGANVLTF. The CDR3 DNA is TGTGCCAGCAGTGGCAGAGGCGCCAACGTCCTGACTTTC.

This clonotype was seen only a few times. The V and J genes are TRBV7-8 and TRBJ2-2; D ambiguous. CDR3 length equals 13 residues. Trimming pared 5 bases from V and 5 bases from J, leaving 9 bases between. CDR1 and CDR2 (germline): SGHVS, FQNEAQ. The CDR3 region is CASSTDGTGELFF. CDR3 bases: TGTGCCAGCAGCACAGATGGGACCGGGGAGCTGTTTTTT.

This clonotype was counted ten times or more. As DNA, the CDR3 is TGTGCCAGCAGCTTACAGCCTAATTCACCCCTCCACTTT. Protein sequence: CASSLQPNSPLHF. V gene TRBV7-9 combines with J gene TRBJ1-6, with D uncertain. The CDR3 extends over 13 amino acids. The V gene lost 2 bases and the J gene lost 6 bases, with 5 bases spanning the gap. Germline CDR1 reads SEHNR; CDR2 reads FQNEAQ (reference sequence). Drawing the rest from reference TRBV7-9 and TRBJ1-6, the complete variable domain is DTGVSQNPRHKITKRGQNVTFRCDPISEHNRLYWYRQTLGQGPEFLTYFQNEAQLEKSRLLSDRFSAERPKGSFSTLEIQRTEQGDSAMYLCASSLQPNSPLHFGNGTRLTVT.

In this sample, this clonotype turned up many times. The chain joins TRBV20-1 to TRBJ2-7; no firm D call. The CDR3 contains 14 residues. Trimming took off 4 bases at V and 0 bases at J, with 13 bases between the two ends. The germline gives CDR1 DFQATT, CDR2 SNEGSKA (reference sequence). CDR3 sequence: CSANDIYHSYEQYF. The CDR3 nucleotides are TGCAGTGCTAATGACATATACCACTCCTACGAGCAGTACTTC.

This clonotype was seen more than once but under ten times. The chain has TRBV27 and TRBJ1-1; D possibly corresponds to TRBD1 (5 bases). V was trimmed by 8 bases and J by 0 bases, leaving 10 bases between them. In germline, CDR1 is MNHEY, CDR2 SMNVEV (reference sequence). The CDR3 runs to 13 residues. CDR3 protein: CASALTVNTEAFF. For the CDR3, the DNA is TGTGCCAGCGCCTTGACAGTGAACACTGAAGCTTTCTTT.

This clonotype was observed a handful of times. The chain combines TRBV27 with TRBJ1-3, with 8 bases aligning to TRBD1. J was trimmed by 0 bases and V by 6 bases; bases with no gene match: 4. CDR1 is MNHEY, CDR2 SMNVEV, per germline (reference sequence). This CDR3 is 15 amino acids long. CDR3 residues: CASRAGTGSGNTIYF. The CDR3 nucleotides read TGTGCCAGCAGAGCCGGGACAGGCTCTGGAAACACCATATATTTT.